Detailed here is one TCR beta chain. The antigen remains undetermined. The sample belongs to a study of blood T cells in healthy people across ages. Findings of the study overall: Diversity was estimated from one million T cells, and these estimates were considered underestimates. Any changes in expanded clonotypes were possibly confounded, as donor CMV status remained unknown. Across the age range, TCR beta diversity per million T cells fell in a roughly linear way.

A J-beta primer mix and a sample-barcoded 5' primer were used in a second PCR of about 7 to 12 cycles. Every molecule of cDNA carried a tag from a template-switch adaptor with 12 random nucleotides. TCRdb processed the 5' RACE reads anew with MiXCR; each CDR3 protein has one entry. Of 1.5 million to 2 million distinct CDR3 sequences listed, about 31% are singletons. The sequence was obtained from a woman younger than 45 in good health. The sample comprised blood.

In DNA, the CDR3 is TGCGCCAGCAGCCAAGACACATCCCCGACCCAGTACTTC. This translates into CASSQDTSPTQYF. The chain carries TRBV4-1 and TRBJ2-5; D gene uncertain. V gave up 0 bases and J gave up 7 bases, with 9 bases separating them. The CDR3 has 13 residues. Germline CDR1 reads MGHRA; CDR2 reads YSYEKL.